This is a list of T cell receptor beta chains from one sample in a study of T cell changes during pregnancy in multiple sclerosis. The assay was immunoSEQ multiplex PCR, and TCRdb's table has in-frame clones only and misses some. The table includes roughly 61,000 clones, 80% to 90% detected once. The material was peripheral blood, obtained in the first trimester of pregnancy. The receptors come from a female donor in good health, enrolled as a control in a pregnancy study. Both conserved end residues are part of each CDR3. A D gene is named only where the DNA matches it firmly. Size values are once, few and many counts, or a class for expanded clones, and some rows have none.

J gene,V gene,D gene,clone size,CDR3 protein,CDR3 DNA
TRBJ2-7,TRBV19,.,.,CASSIGSGNYEQYF,TGTGCCAGTAGTATAGGATCAGGGAACTACGAGCAGTACTTC
TRBJ1-1,TRBV6-1,.,few,CASSRQGEAEAFF,TGTGCCAGCAGCAGACAAGGGGAGGCTGAAGCTTTCTTT
TRBJ1-5,TRBV19,.,.,CASSRDSVQPQHF,TGTGCCAGTAGTAGGGACTCAGTCCAGCCCCAGCATTTT
TRBJ1-1,TRBV7-2,.,.,CASSLDAGAPASEAFF,TGTGCCAGCAGCTTAGACGCAGGCGCCCCGGCTTCTGAAGCTTTCTTT
TRBJ1-2,TRBV7-2,.,.,CASSSLGADYGYTF,TGTGCCAGCAGCTCCCTGGGGGCCGACTATGGCTACACCTTC
TRBJ2-1,TRBV27,TRBD1,.,CASRLTGGPYNEQFF,TGTGCCAGCAGACTTACAGGGGGTCCGTACAATGAGCAGTTCTTC
TRBJ1-2,TRBV30,.,.,CAWSVRGLPNYGYTF,TGTGCCTGGAGTGTCCGAGGGCTTCCTAACTATGGCTACACCTTC
TRBJ1-1,TRBV5-4,.,once,CASRPPGRTEAFF,TGTGCCAGTAGACCACCTGGGAGGACTGAAGCTTTCTTT
TRBJ1-1,TRBV2,TRBD1,.,CASRRTGSYTEAFF,TGTGCCAGCAGGAGGACAGGGTCGTACACTGAAGCTTTCTTT
TRBJ2-7,TRBV4-2,.,few,CASSQVTDTSSYEQYF,TGTGCCAGCAGCCAAGTAACAGATACAAGCTCCTACGAGCAGTACTTC
TRBJ1-5,TRBV7-8,TRBD1,.,CASSLTQQGARNQPQHF,TGTGCCAGCAGCTTAACACAACAGGGGGCGCGGAATCAGCCCCAGCATTTT
TRBJ2-3,TRBV6-4,TRBD2,.,CASSPTSGGADTQYF,TGTGCCAGCAGCCCGACTAGCGGGGGGGCAGATACGCAGTATTTT